This T cell receptor (beta chain) appears in the sequencing data of a study of blood T cell repertoires in COVID-19. Study at large: Samples taken during acute and convalescent COVID-19 were collected in the United States, Italy and Spain.

The CDR3 consists of 21 residues. Germline loops: CDR1 LGHNT, CDR2 FRNRAP. V gave up 0 bases and J gave up 6 bases; unmatched junction bases: 21. Seattle's cohort entered during active infection and was followed longitudinally. Per the original data handling: Quantification of nucleated cells was approximated via reference gene primer amplification. Using immunoSEQ multiplex PCR, the repertoire was profiled, and TCRdb retains in-frame clones only, with some absent. V, J and clone size were drawn from that table, and D and trimming were deduced from the DNA. The data contain 130,000 or so clones, around 83% of them singletons.

This TCR came from a young man with COVID-19, enrolled during active disease. Sequencing was performed on peripheral blood. The rearrangement links TRBV12-5 to TRBJ2-2; 8 nucleotides agree with TRBD1. The CDR3 nucleotides are TGTGCTAGTGGTTTGGTACTTTCGGGACAGGATAGACAACTTATGGCCGGGGAGCTGTTTTTT. Translated, it gives CASGLVLSGQDRQLMAGELFF.